The 7 T cell receptor beta chains presented below share a single source sample, sequenced in a study of regulatory T cells in long-lasting Graves disease. Construction of TCR beta libraries relied on iRepertoire HTBI primers and on Arm-PCR targeting CDR3 regions. Each CDR3 protein gets one entry after TCRdb re-called the multiplex PCR reads with MiXCR. The profile shows roughly 320,000 distinct CDR3 sequences, approximately 15% of them singletons. Time point denoted: newly diagnosed GD, antithyroid drugs for less than 3 months. Generation of the TCR library employed RNA extracted from PBMCs. In addition, the sample was reused for a study of T cells in Graves' hyperthyroidism and ophthalmopathy.

The sample here was peripheral blood mononuclear cells (PBMCs), taken at new diagnosis, from a patient treated with antithyroid drugs. These receptors were taken from a man aged 35-49 years with Graves disease.

This clonotype was observed at least ten times. The chain couples TRBV11-2 to TRBJ2-2; D unclear. The CDR3 contains 13 residues. V was cut by 3 bases and J by 5 bases, with 7 bases left in between. Germline V CDR1 and CDR2: SGHAT, FQNNGV. In DNA, the CDR3 is TGTGCCAGCAGCTTGATCGGGACCGGGGAGCTGTTTTTT. This sequence encodes CASSLIGTGELFF.

This clonotype was detected only a few times. This sequence joins TRBV6-1 and TRBJ1-1; 8 bases line up with TRBD1. The CDR3 has 15 residues. V was clipped by 6 bases and J by 1 base; unmatched bases: 7. CDR1 is MNHNS and CDR2 is SASEGT in the germline V gene. The CDR3 DNA follows: TGTGCCAGCAGCTGGGACAGGATGTCGAACACTGAAGCTTTCTTT. This codes for CASSWDRMSNTEAFF.

Regarding this clonotype: Possible read error: a much larger clone is one base away. The chain carries TRBV20-1 and TRBJ2-1; 7 positions match TRBD2. Germline CDR1 DFQATT, CDR2 SNEGSKA (reference sequence). The CDR3 has 15 amino acids. The CDR3 loop reads CSARTRGGPYNEQSF. In nucleotides, the CDR3 is TGCAGTGCTAGGACGCGCGGGGGACCCTACAATGAGCAGTCCTTC.

This clonotype was seen many times. The gene calls are TRBV12-3 or TRBV12-4 and TRBJ1-1; D not resolved. Trimming removed 6 bases at V and 9 bases at J, with 14 bases between. CDR3 length: 12 amino acids. The CDR3 DNA sequence: TGTGCCAGCAGAGACGACGGGCTCAAAGCTTTCTTT. Protein sequence: CASRDDGLKAFF.

This chain links TRBV12-3 or TRBV12-4 with TRBJ2-5; D gene uncertain. The CDR3 runs 15 residues. V was clipped by 3 bases and J by 2 bases, with 13 bases between them. CDR3 coding DNA: TGTGCCAGCAGTTTGGACCGGTTGAATCAAGAGACCCAGTACTTC. Translation: CASSLDRLNQETQYF.

In the case of this clonotype: A read error is possible here, since a much larger clone lies one base away. The chain carries TRBV2 and TRBJ2-4, with 7 bases that match TRBD1. The better agreement between TRBJ2-1 and the DNA end casts doubt on the J call. This CDR3 comprises 13 residues. Per the germline V gene, CDR1 is SNHLY and CDR2 is FYNNEI. CDR3 coding DNA: TGTGCCAGCGGAGACAGGGATGCAGAGACCCAGTTCTTC. Translating it yields CASGDRDAETQFF.

This clonotype was found many times. The rearrangement joins TRBV28 to TRBJ2-3; 9 nucleotides line up with TRBD2. The germline V gene encodes CDR1 MDHEN and CDR2 SYDVKM. The CDR3 runs to 16 residues. Trimming took 4 bases from V and 2 from J; bases not matched to a gene: 7. CDR3: CASSSPGTSTTDTQYF. Written as DNA, the CDR3 is TGTGCCAGCAGTTCACCCGGGACTAGCACCACAGATACGCAGTATTTT.